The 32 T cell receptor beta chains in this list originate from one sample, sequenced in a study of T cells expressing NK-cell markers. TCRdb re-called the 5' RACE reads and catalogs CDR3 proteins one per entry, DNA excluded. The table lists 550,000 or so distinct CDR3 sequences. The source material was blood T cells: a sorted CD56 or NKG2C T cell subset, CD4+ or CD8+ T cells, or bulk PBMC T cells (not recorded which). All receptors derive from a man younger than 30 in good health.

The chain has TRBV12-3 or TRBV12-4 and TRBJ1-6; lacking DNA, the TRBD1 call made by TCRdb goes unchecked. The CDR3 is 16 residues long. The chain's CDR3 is CASSLAGQGYNSPLHF.

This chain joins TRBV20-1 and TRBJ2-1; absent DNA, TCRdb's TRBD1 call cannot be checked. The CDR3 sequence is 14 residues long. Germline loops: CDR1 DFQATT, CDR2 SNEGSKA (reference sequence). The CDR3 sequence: CSARAGPRYNEQFF.

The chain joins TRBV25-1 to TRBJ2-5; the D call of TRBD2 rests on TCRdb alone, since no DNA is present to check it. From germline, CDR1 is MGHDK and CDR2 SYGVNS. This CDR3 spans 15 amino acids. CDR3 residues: CASSEYPGGRETQYF. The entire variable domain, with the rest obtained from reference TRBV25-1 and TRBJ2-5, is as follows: EADIYQTPRYLVIGTGKKITLECSQTMGHDKMYWYQQDPGMELHLIHYSYGVNSTEKGDLSSESTVSRIRTEHFPLTLESARPSHTSQYLCASSEYPGGRETQYFGPGTRLLVL.

The CDR3 loop is CASSRGQGRSGYTF. The chain is built from TRBV7-2 and TRBJ1-2; TCRdb reports TRBD1, a call that lacks DNA to check it against. The V gene's germline CDR1 is SGHTA and CDR2 FQGNSA. The CDR3 totals 14 residues.

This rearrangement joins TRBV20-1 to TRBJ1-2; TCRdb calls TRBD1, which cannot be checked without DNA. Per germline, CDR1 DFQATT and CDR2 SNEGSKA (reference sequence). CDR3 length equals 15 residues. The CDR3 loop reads CSARRPGRVSYGYTF.

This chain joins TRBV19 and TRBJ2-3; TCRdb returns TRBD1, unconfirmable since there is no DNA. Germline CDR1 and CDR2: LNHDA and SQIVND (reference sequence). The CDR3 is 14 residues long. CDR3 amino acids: CASTSGGITDTQYF.

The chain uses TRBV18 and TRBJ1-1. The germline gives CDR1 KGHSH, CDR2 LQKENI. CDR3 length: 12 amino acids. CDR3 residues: CASSPSIAEAFF.

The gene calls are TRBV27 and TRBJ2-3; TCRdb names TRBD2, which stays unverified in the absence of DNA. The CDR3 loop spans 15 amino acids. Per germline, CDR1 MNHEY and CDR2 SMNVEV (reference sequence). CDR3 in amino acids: CASSRGGRGTDTQYF.

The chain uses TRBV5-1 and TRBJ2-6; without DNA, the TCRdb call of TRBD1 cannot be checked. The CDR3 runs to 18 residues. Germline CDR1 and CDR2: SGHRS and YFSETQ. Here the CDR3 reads CASSYVGGRIGGANVLTF. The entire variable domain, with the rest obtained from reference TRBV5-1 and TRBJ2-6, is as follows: KAGVTQTPRYLIKTRGQQVTLSCSPISGHRSVSWYQQTPGQGLQFLFEYFSETQRNKGNFPGRFSGRQFSNSRSEMNVSTLELGDSALYLCASSYVGGRIGGANVLTFGAGSRLTVL.

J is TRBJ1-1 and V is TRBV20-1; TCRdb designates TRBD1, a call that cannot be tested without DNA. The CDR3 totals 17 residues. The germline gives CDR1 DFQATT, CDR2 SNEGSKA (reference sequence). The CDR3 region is CSASPGQIDRQYTEAFF.

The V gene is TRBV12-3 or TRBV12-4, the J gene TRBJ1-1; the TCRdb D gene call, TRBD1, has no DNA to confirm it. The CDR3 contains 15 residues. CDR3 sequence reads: CASSLVGGMNTEAFF.

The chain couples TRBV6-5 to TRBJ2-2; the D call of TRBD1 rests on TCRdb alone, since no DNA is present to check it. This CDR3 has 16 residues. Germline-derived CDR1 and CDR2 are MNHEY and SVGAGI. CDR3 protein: CASSYPRGGRTGELFF.

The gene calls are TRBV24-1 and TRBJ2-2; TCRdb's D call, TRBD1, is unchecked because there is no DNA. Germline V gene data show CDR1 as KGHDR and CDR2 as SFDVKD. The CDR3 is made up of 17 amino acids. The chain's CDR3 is CATSDLPPGVVTGELFF.

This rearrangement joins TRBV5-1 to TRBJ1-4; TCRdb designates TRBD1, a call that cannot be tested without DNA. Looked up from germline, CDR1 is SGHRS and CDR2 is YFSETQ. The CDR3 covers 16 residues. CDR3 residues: CASSLGTGTTNEKLFF. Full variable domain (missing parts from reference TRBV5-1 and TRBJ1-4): KAGVTQTPRYLIKTRGQQVTLSCSPISGHRSVSWYQQTPGQGLQFLFEYFSETQRNKGNFPGRFSGRQFSNSRSEMNVSTLELGDSALYLCASSLGTGTTNEKLFFGSGTQLSVL.

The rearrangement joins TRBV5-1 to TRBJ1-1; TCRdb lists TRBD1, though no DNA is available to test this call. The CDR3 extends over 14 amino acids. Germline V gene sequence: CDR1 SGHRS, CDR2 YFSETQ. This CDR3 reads CASTPTGSNTEAFF.

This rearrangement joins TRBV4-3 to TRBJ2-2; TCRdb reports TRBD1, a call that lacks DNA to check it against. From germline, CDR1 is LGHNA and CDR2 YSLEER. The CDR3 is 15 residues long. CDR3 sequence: CASSQRGASSGELFF.

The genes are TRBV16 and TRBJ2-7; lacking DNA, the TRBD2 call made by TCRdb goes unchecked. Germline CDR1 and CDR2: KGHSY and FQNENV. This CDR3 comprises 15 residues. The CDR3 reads CASSQGSFVVYEQYF.

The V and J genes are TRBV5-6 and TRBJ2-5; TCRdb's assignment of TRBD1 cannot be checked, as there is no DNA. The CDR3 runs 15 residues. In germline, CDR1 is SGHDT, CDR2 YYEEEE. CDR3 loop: CASSFRGRSQETQYF. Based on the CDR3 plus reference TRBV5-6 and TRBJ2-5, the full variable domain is DAGVTQSPTHLIKTRGQQVTLRCSPKSGHDTVSWYQQALGQGPQFIFQYYEEEERQRGNFPDRFSGHQFPNYSSELNVNALLLGDSALYLCASSFRGRSQETQYFGPGTRLLVL.

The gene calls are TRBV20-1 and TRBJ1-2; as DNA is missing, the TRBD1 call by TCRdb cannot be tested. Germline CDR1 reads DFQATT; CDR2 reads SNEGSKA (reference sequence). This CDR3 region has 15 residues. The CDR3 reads CSANAGTGGGYGYTF.

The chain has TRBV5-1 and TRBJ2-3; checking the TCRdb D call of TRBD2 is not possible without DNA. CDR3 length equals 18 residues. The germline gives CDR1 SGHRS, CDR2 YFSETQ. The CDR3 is CASRGGLGETPSTDTQYF.

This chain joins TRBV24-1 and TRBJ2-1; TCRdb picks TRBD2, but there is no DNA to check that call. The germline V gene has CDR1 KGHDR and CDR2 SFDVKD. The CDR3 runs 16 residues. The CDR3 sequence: CATSVGTLRSYNEQFF.

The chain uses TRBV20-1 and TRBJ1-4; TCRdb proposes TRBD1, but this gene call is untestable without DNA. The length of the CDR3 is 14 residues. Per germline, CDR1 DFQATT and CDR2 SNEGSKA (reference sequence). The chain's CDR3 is CSARPGQGGEKLFF.

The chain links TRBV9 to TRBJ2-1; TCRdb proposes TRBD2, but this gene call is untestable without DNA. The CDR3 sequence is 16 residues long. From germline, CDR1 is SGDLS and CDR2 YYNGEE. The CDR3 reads CASSVAGTSGRVEQFF.

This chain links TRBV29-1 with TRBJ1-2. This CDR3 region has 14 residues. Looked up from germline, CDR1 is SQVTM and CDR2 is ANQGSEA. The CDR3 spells CSVEDLKGGYGYTF.

The chain's CDR3 is CASSLSAVYNEQFF. J is TRBJ2-1 and V is TRBV12-3 or TRBV12-4. There are 14 residues in the CDR3.

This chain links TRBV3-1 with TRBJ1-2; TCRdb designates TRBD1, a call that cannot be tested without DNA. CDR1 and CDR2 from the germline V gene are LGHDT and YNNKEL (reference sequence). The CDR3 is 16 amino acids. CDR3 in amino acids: CASSQAPTASNYGYTF.

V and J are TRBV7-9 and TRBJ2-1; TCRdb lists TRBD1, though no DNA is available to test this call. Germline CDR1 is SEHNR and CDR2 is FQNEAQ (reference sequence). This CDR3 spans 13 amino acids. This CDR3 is CASSPTGGNEQFF.

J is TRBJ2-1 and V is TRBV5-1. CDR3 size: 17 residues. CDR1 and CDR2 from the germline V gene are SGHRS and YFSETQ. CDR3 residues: CASSSFLGGDPYNEQFF.

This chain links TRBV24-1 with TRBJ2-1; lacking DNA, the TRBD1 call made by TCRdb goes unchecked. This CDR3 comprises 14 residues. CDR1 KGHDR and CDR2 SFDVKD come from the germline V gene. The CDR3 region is CATNPGRNYNEQFF.

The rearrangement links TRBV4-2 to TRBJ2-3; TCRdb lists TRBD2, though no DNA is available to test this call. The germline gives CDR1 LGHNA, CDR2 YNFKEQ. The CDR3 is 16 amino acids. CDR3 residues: CASSLNSGSSTDTQYF.

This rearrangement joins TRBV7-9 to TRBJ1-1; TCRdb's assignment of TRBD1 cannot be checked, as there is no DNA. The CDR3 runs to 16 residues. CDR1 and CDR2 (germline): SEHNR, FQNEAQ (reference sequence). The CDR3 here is CASSYPDRGRIPEAFF.

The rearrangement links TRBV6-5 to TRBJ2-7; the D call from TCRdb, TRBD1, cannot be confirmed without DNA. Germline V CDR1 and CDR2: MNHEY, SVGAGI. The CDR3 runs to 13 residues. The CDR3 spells CAGHPGQGGEQYF.